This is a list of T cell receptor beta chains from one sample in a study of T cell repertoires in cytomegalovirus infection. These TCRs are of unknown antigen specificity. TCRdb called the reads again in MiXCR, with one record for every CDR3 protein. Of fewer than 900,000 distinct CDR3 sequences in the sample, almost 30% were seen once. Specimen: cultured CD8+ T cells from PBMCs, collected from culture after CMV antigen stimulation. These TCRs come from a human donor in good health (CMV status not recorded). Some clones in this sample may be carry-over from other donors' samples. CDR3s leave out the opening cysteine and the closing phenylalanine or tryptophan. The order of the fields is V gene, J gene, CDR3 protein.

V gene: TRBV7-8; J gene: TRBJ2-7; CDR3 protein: ASSLDLSLVYEQY
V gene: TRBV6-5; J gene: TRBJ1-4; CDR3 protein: ASSYSQWGGTNEKLF
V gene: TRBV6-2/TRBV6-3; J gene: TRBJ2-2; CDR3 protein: ASSYSKLGDTGELF
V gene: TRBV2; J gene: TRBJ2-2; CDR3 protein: ASSLLPGTQTGELF
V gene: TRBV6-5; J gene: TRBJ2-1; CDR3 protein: ASSYGWGGESEQF
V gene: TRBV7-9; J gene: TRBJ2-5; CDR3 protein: ASSFELDKETQY
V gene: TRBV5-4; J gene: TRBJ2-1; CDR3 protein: ASSSVNQPHNEQF
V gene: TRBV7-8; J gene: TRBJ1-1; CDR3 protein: ASNERQNTEAF
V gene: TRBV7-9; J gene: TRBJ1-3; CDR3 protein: ASSPREGARINTIY
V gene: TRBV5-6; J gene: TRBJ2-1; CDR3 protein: ASSLESGGGVYNEQF
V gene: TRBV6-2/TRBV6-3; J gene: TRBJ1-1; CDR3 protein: ASSYSGSSGTEAF
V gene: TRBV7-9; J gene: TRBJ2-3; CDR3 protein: ASSLGGKDTQY
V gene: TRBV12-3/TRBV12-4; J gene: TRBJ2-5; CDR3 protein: ASSLTAGLTQETQY
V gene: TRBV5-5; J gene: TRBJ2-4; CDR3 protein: ASSWTGLDIQY
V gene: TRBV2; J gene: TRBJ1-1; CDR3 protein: ATRPGGGTEAF
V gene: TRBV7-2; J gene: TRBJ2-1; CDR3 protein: ASSLGRGPSYNEQF
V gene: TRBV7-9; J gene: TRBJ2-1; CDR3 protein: ASSLGDTLYNEQF
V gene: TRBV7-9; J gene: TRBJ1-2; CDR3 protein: ASSPRGLSLYGYT
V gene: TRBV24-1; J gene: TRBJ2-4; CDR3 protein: ATSDSDYAAKNIQY
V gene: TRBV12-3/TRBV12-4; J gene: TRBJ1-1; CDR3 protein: ASSSWGKGDTEAF
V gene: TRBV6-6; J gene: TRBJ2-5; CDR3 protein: ASSYVQGSGQETQY
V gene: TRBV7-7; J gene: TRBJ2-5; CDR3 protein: ASSLVAQGRETQY
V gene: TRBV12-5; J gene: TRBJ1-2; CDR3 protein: ASGSLTGYT
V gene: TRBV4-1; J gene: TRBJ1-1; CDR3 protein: ASSQPRGEAF
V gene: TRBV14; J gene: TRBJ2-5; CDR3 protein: ASSQDGWRQLEETQY
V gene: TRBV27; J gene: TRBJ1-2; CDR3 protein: ASSSPPAAINGYT
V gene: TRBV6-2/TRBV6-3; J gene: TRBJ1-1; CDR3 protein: ASSHRRQGNTEAF
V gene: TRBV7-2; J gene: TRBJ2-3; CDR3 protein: ASTLSPLDTQY
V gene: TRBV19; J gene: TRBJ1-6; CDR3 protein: ASGDRSNSPLH